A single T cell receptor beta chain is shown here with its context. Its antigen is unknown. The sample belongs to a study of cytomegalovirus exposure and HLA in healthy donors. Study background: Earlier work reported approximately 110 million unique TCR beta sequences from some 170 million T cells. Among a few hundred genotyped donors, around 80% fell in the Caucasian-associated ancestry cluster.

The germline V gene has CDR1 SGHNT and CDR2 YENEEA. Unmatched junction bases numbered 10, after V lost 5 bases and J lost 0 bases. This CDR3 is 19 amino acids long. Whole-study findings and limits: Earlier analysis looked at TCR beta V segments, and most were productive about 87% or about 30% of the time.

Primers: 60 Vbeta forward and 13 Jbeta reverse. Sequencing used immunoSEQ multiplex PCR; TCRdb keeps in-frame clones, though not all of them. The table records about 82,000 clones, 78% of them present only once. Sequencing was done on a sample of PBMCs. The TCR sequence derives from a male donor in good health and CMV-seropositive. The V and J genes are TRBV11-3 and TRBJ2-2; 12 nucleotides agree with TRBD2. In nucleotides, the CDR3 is TGTGCCAGCAGCCCCACGAGGACTAGCGGGATCGCGAACACCGGGGAGCTGTTTTTT. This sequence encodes CASSPTRTSGIANTGELFF.